Sequencing of this TCR beta chain was carried out in a study of T cells after yellow fever vaccination. Broader study findings: The presence of abundant clonotypes contaminating from the bulk population was possible in FACS-sorted repertoires. Reappearance after the booster was seen for most primary-vaccination clones, at 96% CD4 and 70% to 90% CD8.

Notes on this clonotype: Its antigen is undetermined.

CDR3 length equals 14 residues. Germline V gene data show CDR1 as WSHSY and CDR2 as SAAADI. With 7 bases clipped from V and 6 bases from J, the junction kept 7 bases outside the gene matches. TCRdb independently ran MiXCR on the 5' RACE reads; one entry per CDR3 protein. The sample consists of fewer than 500,000 distinct CDR3 sequences, about 17% of them appearing once. The chain is built from TRBV10-2 and TRBJ2-2; 8 bases map to TRBD2. The material sequenced was PBMCs, taken before the yellow fever booster vaccination. The origin of this receptor is a man between 18 and 29 years old who received the YFV17D yellow fever vaccine. The CDR3: CASTSGGWSGELFF. DNA of the CDR3: TGCGCCAGCACCAGCGGGGGCTGGTCCGGGGAGCTGTTTTTT.